The present entry profiles one T cell receptor beta chain with its context. What it recognizes is unknown. As for the donors, each was a healthy bone marrow donor. Researchers ran the PCR with 60 Vbeta and 13 Jbeta primers. The protocol was immunoSEQ multiplex PCR, while the TCRdb copy is restricted to in-frame clones and leaves out a portion. The profile shows around 250,000 clones, about 80% of them singletons. Trimming removed 2 bases from V and 1 base from J, with 17 bases in between. This CDR3 is 18 amino acids long. Germline V CDR1 and CDR2: SGHDN, FVKESK. The data were obtained in a study of cytomegalovirus exposure and HLA in healthy donors. Background on the study: Out of a few hundred genotyped donors, about 84% belonged to the Caucasian-associated ancestry cluster. Study-wide results and caveats: Immune exposure information available was restricted to CMV serostatus. TCR beta sequences numbering around 15,000 were associated with HLA alleles at 0.05 false discovery rate in a later analysis.

The J gene is TRBJ2-2, the V gene TRBV14, with D maybe TRBD2 (6 bases). The TCR was taken from a woman between 55 and 75 years old in good health and CMV-seropositive. Sequenced material: PBMCs. CDR3 DNA sequence: TGTGCCAGCAGCCAAAGTCCCGGGAATAGCGGGAACACCGGGGAGCTGTTTTTT. Its protein product is CASSQSPGNSGNTGELFF.